This T cell receptor (beta chain) was found in a study of tumor and adjacent non-tumor tissue in lung cancer. For the study at large: Stage I to III disease affected 9 to 10 men and several women aged 31 to 76. Findings of the study overall: Tumor tissue had significantly higher TCR diversity than normal lung. Patients with more diverse tumor TCRs had worse survival. Top 100 clones took a larger repertoire share in normal lung.

Per the germline V gene, CDR1 is MNHEY and CDR2 is SVGAGI. This CDR3 contains 13 residues. The library came from three nested PCR rounds adapted from ARM-PCR protocols. TCRdb re-analysed the multiplex PCR reads in MiXCR, keeping a single row per CDR3 protein. The table lists around 200,000 distinct CDR3 sequences, 70% to 75% of them singletons. Note on this clonotype: Antigen: not known. Sequence at one end of the junction differs from germline and may be a read error.

This sample's RNA came from whole unsorted tissue. The gene calls are TRBV6-5 and TRBJ1-1; D uncertain. Material for sequencing was lung tumor tissue. This receptor was obtained from a man in his sixties with non-small cell lung cancer. CDR3 loop: CANSHRRGTEAFF. CDR3 sequence (DNA): TGTGCCAACAGTCACCGACGAGGGACTGAAGCTTTCTTT.